These 32 T cell receptor beta chains share one sample of origin, sequenced in a study of radiation and T cells in renal cell carcinoma. Repertoires were generated with immunoSEQ multiplex PCR, while TCRdb's copy carries only in-frame clones and drops some. Here the sample spans about 150,000 clones, less than 90% being singletons. Time point given: baseline pretreatment blood. Treatment given: 15 Gy SBRT to primary tumor, nephrectomy 4 weeks later. Sample: blood, taken from a patient whose treatment included radiotherapy and nephrectomy. These receptors were taken from a woman in her seventies with renal cell carcinoma.

The J gene is TRBJ2-1, the V gene TRBV5-6; 10 nucleotides align to TRBD1. V lost 0 bases to trimming and J lost 9 bases; unmatched junction nucleotides: 6. The CDR3 sequence is 15 residues long. In germline, CDR1 is SGHDT, CDR2 YYEEEE. CDR3 in amino acids: CASSLGDRGSGEQFF. Written as DNA, the CDR3 is TGTGCCAGCAGCTTGGGGGACAGGGGCAGCGGTGAGCAGTTCTTC.

DNA for the CDR3: TGTGCCAGCAGCTTAGTAGAGCGGGGGGCCCACTACGAGCAGTACTTC. Amino acids: CASSLVERGAHYEQYF. The chain recombines TRBV7-6 with TRBJ2-7; 9 bases agree with TRBD2. Losses at the gene ends were 1 base for V and 3 bases for J; bases not matched to a gene: 7. CDR3 length equals 16 residues. Germline V gives CDR1 SGHVS, CDR2 FNYEAQ.

V is TRBV5-1 and J is TRBJ1-3; D gene unclear. Germline CDR1 and CDR2: SGHRS and YFSETQ. This CDR3 is 15 amino acids long. V lost 2 bases and J 0 bases, leaving 9 bases between the germline ends. The CDR3 here is CASSLASVSGNTIYF. CDR3 coding DNA: TGCGCCAGCAGCTTAGCATCTGTCTCTGGAAACACCATATATTTT.

This chain uses TRBV6-1 with TRBJ2-7; maybe TRBD2 (6 bases). Per the germline V gene, CDR1 is MNHNS and CDR2 is SASEGT. The CDR3 loop spans 12 amino acids. V was cut by 4 bases and J by 3 bases, with 7 bases left in between. CDR3 region: CASSGGGYEQYF. The CDR3 DNA reads as TGTGCCAGCAGTGGGGGAGGCTACGAGCAGTACTTC.

CDR3 DNA: TGTGCCAGAAGCCCGACAGCTGCTAACTATGGCTACACCTTC. Encoded protein: CARSPTAANYGYTF. V usage is TRBV5-3 and J usage is TRBJ1-2; the D gene is possibly TRBD1 (5 bases). TRBV5-3 is given ORF status, its function remaining uncertain. The CDR3 totals 14 residues. V dropped 4 bases and J dropped 0 bases, with 10 bases sitting between them.

The chain joins TRBV5-5 to TRBJ1-1; D call uncertain. Trimming took off 2 bases at V and 1 base at J, with 6 bases between the two ends. The CDR3 extends over 13 amino acids. Germline V gene sequence: CDR1 SGHKS, CDR2 YYEKEE (reference sequence). The DNA for the CDR3 is TGTGCCAGCAGCTTTCATACGAACACTGAAGCTTTCTTT. Protein sequence: CASSFHTNTEAFF.

V is TRBV5-4 and J is TRBJ1-2; 7 nucleotides match TRBD1. Trimming removed 4 bases from V and 4 bases from J; junction bases left unmatched: 10. Germline V gene sequence: CDR1 SGHNT, CDR2 YYREEE (reference sequence). CDR3 size: 15 residues. The CDR3 sequence is CASSPGQDYSYGYTF. The CDR3 nucleotides read TGTGCCAGCAGCCCCGGACAGGACTACTCCTATGGCTACACCTTC.

This chain connects TRBV9 to TRBJ2-3; 7 bases map to TRBD1. V lost 3 bases, J lost 0 bases, and 7 bases stayed unmatched. Germline assignment: CDR1 SGDLS and CDR2 YYNGEE. The CDR3 runs to 16 residues. CDR3 amino acids: CASSASGTASTDTQYF. The CDR3 region has the DNA TGTGCCAGCAGCGCCTCCGGGACAGCTAGCACAGATACGCAGTATTTT. Using reference TRBV9 and TRBJ2-3 for the parts outside the CDR3, the full variable domain is DSGVTQTPKHLITATGQRVTLRCSPRSGDLSVYWYQQSLDQGLQFLIQYYNGEERAKGNILERFSAQQFPDLHSELNLSSLELGDSALYFCASSASGTASTDTQYFGPGTRLTVL.

CDR3 DNA: TGTGCCACCAGCAGCAGGACAGGGGGCACTGGCTACACCTTC. It translates to CATSSRTGGTGYTF. The V call is TRBV15, the J call TRBJ1-2; 11 nucleotides align to TRBD1. This CDR3 region has 14 residues. From germline, CDR1 is LNHNV and CDR2 YYDKDF (reference sequence). Unmatched junction bases numbered 4, after V lost 3 bases and J lost 7 bases.

The chain carries TRBV4-3 and TRBJ1-4; no reliable D call. The CDR3 is made up of 13 amino acids. CDR1 LGHNA and CDR2 YSLEER come from the germline V gene. With 10 bases removed from V and 4 bases from J, the gap between germline ends came to 13 bases. This chain's CDR3 is CATSGRINEKLFF. The CDR3 DNA sequence: TGCGCCACTTCGGGCAGGATTAATGAAAAACTGTTTTTT.

This clone was detected once. The J gene is TRBJ1-2, the V gene TRBV7-2, with D unresolved. From germline, CDR1 is SGHTA and CDR2 FQGNSA. CDR3 length: 14 residues. Trimming removed 2 bases at V and 4 bases at J, with 11 bases between. CDR3 nucleotides: TGTGCCAGCAGCTTATTGTCCCGGACCTATGGCTACACCTTC. It specifies CASSLLSRTYGYTF. Supplemented by reference TRBV7-2 and TRBJ1-2, the full variable domain reads GAGVSQSPSNKVTEKGKDVELRCDPISGHTALYWYRQSLGQGLEFLIYFQGNSAPDKSGLPSDRFSAERTGGSVSTLTIQRTQQEDSAVYLCASSLLSRTYGYTFGSGTRLTVV.

The chain uses TRBV19 and TRBJ2-7, with D tentatively TRBD2 (5 bases). Germline V lookup: CDR1 LNHDA, CDR2 SQIVND (reference sequence). Deletions cut 3 bases from V and 0 bases from J, with 15 bases between. The CDR3 runs 16 residues. CDR3 protein: CASSILNPRGSYEQYF. The CDR3 coding sequence is TGTGCCAGTAGTATCCTAAATCCTCGGGGCTCCTACGAGCAGTACTTC.

This rearrangement joins TRBV7-9 to TRBJ2-7, with TRBD1 matching 7 bases. Germline V lookup: CDR1 SEHNR, CDR2 FQNEAQ (reference sequence). Trimming took 5 bases from V and 4 from J; bases not matched to a gene: 5. The CDR3 has 13 residues. This CDR3 is CASSRGTAYEQYF. The DNA of the CDR3 is TGTGCCAGCAGCCGAGGGACAGCTTACGAGCAGTACTTC.

This clone was detected only once. This rearrangement joins TRBV7-2 to TRBJ2-7, with TRBD1 as a possible D gene (5 bases). Germline CDR1 reads SGHTA; CDR2 reads FQGNSA. Deletions cut 5 bases from V and 4 bases from J, with 24 bases between. CDR3 size: 17 residues. The DNA for the CDR3 is TGTGCCAGCAGCCCTCAGGGAACAGGCGACGTCAGGTACGAGCAGTACTTC. It encodes CASSPQGTGDVRYEQYF.

The rearrangement links TRBV7-2 to TRBJ1-5; TRBD1 is a possible D gene (6 bases). This CDR3 has 13 amino acids. V gave up 5 bases and J gave up 7 bases, with 12 bases separating them. Germline CDR1 reads SGHTA; CDR2 reads FQGNSA. CDR3 protein: CASSPADSQPQHF. In nucleotides, the CDR3 is TGTGCCAGCAGCCCAGCGGACAGCCAGCCCCAGCATTTT.

The genes are TRBV7-2 and TRBJ2-7, with 8 nucleotides matching TRBD2. This CDR3 region has 15 residues. Germline-derived CDR1 and CDR2 are SGHTA and FQGNSA. Trimming took 5 bases from V and 4 from J; bases not matched to a gene: 10. CDR3: CASSPRTGGQYEQYF. The CDR3 nucleotides are TGTGCCAGCAGCCCCCGGACGGGGGGGCAGTACGAGCAGTACTTC.

The chain uses TRBV30 and TRBJ1-6, with 9 bases identical to TRBD1. CDR1 GTSNPN and CDR2 SVGIG come from the germline V gene (reference sequence). The CDR3 runs to 16 residues. Unmatched junction bases numbered 7, after V lost 0 bases and J lost 7 bases. This chain's CDR3 is CAWSVPTGGMNSPLHF. DNA of the CDR3: TGTGCCTGGAGTGTCCCGACAGGGGGAATGAATTCACCCCTCCACTTT. Full variable domain (missing parts from reference TRBV30 and TRBJ1-6): SQTIHQWPATLVQPVGSPLSLECTVEGTSNPNLYWYRQAAGRGLQLLFYSVGIGQISSEVPQNLSASRPQDRQFILSSKKLLLSDSGFYLCAWSVPTGGMNSPLHFGNGTRLTVT.

V and J are TRBV7-2 and TRBJ1-1; D perhaps matches TRBD1 (5 bases). In germline, CDR1 is SGHTA, CDR2 FQGNSA. Trimming removed 2 bases at V and 4 bases at J, with 11 bases between. The CDR3 loop spans 14 amino acids. CDR3 DNA sequence: TGTGCCAGCAGCTTACGGGGGGATGGCACTGAAGCTTTCTTT. Translated, it gives CASSLRGDGTEAFF.

The chain joins TRBV5-4 to TRBJ2-5; D gene unclear. The CDR3 covers 16 residues. V was pared by 3 bases and J by 3 bases, with 18 bases between. Germline CDR1 is SGHNT and CDR2 is YYREEE (reference sequence). The CDR3: CASSSLGLGYEETQYF. The CDR3 bases are TGTGCCAGCAGCTCACTCGGGTTAGGTTATGAAGAGACCCAGTACTTC.

The chain employs TRBV28 and TRBJ1-1; no firm D call. The CDR3 runs to 15 residues. Germline V gene data show CDR1 as MDHEN and CDR2 as SYDVKM. Deletions cut 6 bases from V and 4 bases from J, with 18 bases between. Written as DNA, the CDR3 is TGTGCCAGCAGCTCGGTGGACCTGAGGGCCACTGAAGCTTTCTTT. Encoded protein: CASSSVDLRATEAFF.

The rearrangement links TRBV7-6 to TRBJ2-7; D is perhaps TRBD1 (5 bases). Germline values: CDR1 SGHVS, CDR2 FNYEAQ. V gave up 4 bases and J gave up 2 bases, with 9 bases separating them. The CDR3 has 13 residues. CDR3 in DNA: TGTGCCAGCAGCTCCGGACAAACCTACGAGCAGTACTTC. Amino acid sequence: CASSSGQTYEQYF.

The chain carries TRBV6-5 and TRBJ1-2, with D perhaps matching TRBD1 (6 bases). There are 15 residues in the CDR3. Germline loops: CDR1 MNHEY, CDR2 SVGAGI. The ends were cut back, 5 bases at V and 2 bases at J, with 15 bases in the middle. The CDR3 loop reads CASSPQGFSNYGYTF. CDR3 coding DNA: TGTGCCAGCAGTCCACAGGGTTTTTCCAACTATGGCTACACCTTC.

The V gene is TRBV5-1, the J gene TRBJ2-4, with D possibly being TRBD1 (6 bases). In germline, CDR1 is SGHRS, CDR2 YFSETQ. The V gene lost 0 bases and the J gene lost 8 bases, with 12 bases spanning the gap. This CDR3 has 14 amino acids. CDR3 DNA: TGCGCCAGCAGCTTGGAGCAGGGGATATACATTCAGTACTTC. Translated, it gives CASSLEQGIYIQYF.

The CDR3: CASSAGALEKLFF. CDR3 DNA sequence: TGCGCCAGCAGCGCCGGGGCCTTAGAAAAACTGTTTTTT. The J gene is TRBJ1-4, the V gene TRBV5-1; TRBD1 is a possible D gene (5 bases). The germline V and J ends were trimmed by 4 bases and 8 bases, with 12 bases remaining between them. CDR1 and CDR2 (germline): SGHRS, YFSETQ. There are 13 residues in the CDR3.

The rearrangement joins TRBV2 to TRBJ1-2; D is undetermined. Germline CDR1 SNHLY, CDR2 FYNNEI. V was pared by 6 bases and J by 6 bases, with 14 bases between. CDR3 length equals 13 residues. The CDR3 region is CASSERALNGYTF. The CDR3, as DNA: TGTGCCAGCAGCGAGAGGGCTTTGAATGGCTACACCTTC.

The count of this clone is one. This chain connects TRBV19 to TRBJ1-2; D possibly corresponds to TRBD1 (5 bases). Trimming took off 5 bases at V and 8 bases at J, with 12 bases between the two ends. This CDR3 is built from 12 residues. Per germline, CDR1 LNHDA and CDR2 SQIVND (reference sequence). CDR3 bases: TGTGCCAGTAGTGGTTGGACAACGGGCTACACCTTC. This gives the protein CASSGWTTGYTF.

The CDR3 DNA reads as TGTGCCAGCAGTGACTCCCCAGCGGGGGGTACAGATACGCAGTATTTT. Amino acids: CASSDSPAGGTDTQYF. The genes are TRBV6-4 and TRBJ2-3; 9 bases align to TRBD2. Germline V lookup: CDR1 MRHNA, CDR2 SNTAGT. The V segment lost 0 bases and the J segment 3 bases; nucleotides outside the gene matches: 4. CDR3 length: 16 residues.

This clone was seen once. The chain joins TRBV6-5 to TRBJ2-7; the match to TRBD1 covers 7 bases. CDR3 length equals 15 residues. Germline loops: CDR1 MNHEY, CDR2 SVGAGI. V lost 6 bases to trimming and J lost 2 bases; unmatched junction nucleotides: 10. CDR3 residues: CASSRSGTDTYEQYF. The CDR3 nucleotides are TGTGCCAGCAGCCGATCCGGGACAGACACCTACGAGCAGTACTTC.

The chain employs TRBV5-6 and TRBJ2-1; tentatively, D is TRBD2 (6 bases). The CDR3 length is 16 residues. Germline V gene data show CDR1 as SGHDT and CDR2 as YYEEEE. Between the trimmed V and J ends, which lost 0 bases and 3 bases, there was a span of 13 bases. Here the CDR3 reads CASSLEVAVNYNEQFF. As DNA, the CDR3 is TGTGCCAGCAGCTTGGAAGTAGCGGTGAACTACAATGAGCAGTTCTTC.

The chain links TRBV5-1 to TRBJ1-2, with 10 positions matching TRBD1. J gave up 3 bases and V 0 bases, and 2 bases lay outside the gene matches. The CDR3 length is 15 residues. Germline V CDR1 and CDR2: SGHRS, YFSETQ. The CDR3 DNA is TGCGCCAGCAGCTTGGGGGGACAGGGGCACTATGGCTACACCTTC. It yields the protein CASSLGGQGHYGYTF.

The chain couples TRBV6-1 to TRBJ2-7; D unresolved. The V gene's germline CDR1 is MNHNS and CDR2 SASEGT. With 8 bases removed from V and 2 bases from J, the gap between germline ends came to 16 bases. This CDR3 is built from 14 residues. The CDR3 DNA sequence: TGTGCCAGCCAGCAGGAGAATTTTGCCTACGAGCAGTACTTC. Protein sequence: CASQQENFAYEQYF.

This clone was detected only a few times. This chain connects TRBV7-8 to TRBJ1-4, with TRBD1 identical over 7 bases. The CDR3 length is 14 residues. CDR1 is SGHVS, CDR2 FQNEAQ, per germline. The junction had 8 bases not matched to a gene; V was cut back by 5 bases and J by 8 bases. DNA for the CDR3: TGTGCCAGCAGCCCCCGGGACAGCAGGGAAAAACTGTTTTTT. Residues: CASSPRDSREKLFF.